This T cell receptor (beta chain) was documented in a study of blood T cell repertoires in COVID-19. On the study more broadly: From T cells, B-cell-depleted T cells, or PBMCs came the material, which was cDNA or gDNA.

In the original processing: Amplification from reference gene primers served as the basis for estimated nucleated cell counts. The protocol was immunoSEQ multiplex PCR, while the TCRdb copy is restricted to in-frame clones and leaves out a portion. V and J calls and clone size are those listed in that table; D and trimming were worked out from the DNA. The sample includes 390,000 or so clones, nearly 90% seen only once; the top ten take 6.5%. The V end was cut by 5 bases, the J end by 5 bases, with 18 bases between. Germline V CDR1 and CDR2: SEHNR, FQNEAQ (reference sequence). The CDR3 extends over 16 amino acids.

The rearrangement links TRBV7-9 to TRBJ2-2; a possible D gene is TRBD2 (6 bases). Source material: peripheral blood. This receptor was identified in a man younger than 35 with active or convalescent COVID-19. The CDR3: CASSNAGTARTGELFF. The CDR3, as DNA: TGTGCCAGCAGCAATGCGGGGACCGCGAGAACCGGGGAGCTGTTTTTT.